This TCR beta chain was retrieved from a study of monozygotic twins with inflammatory bowel disease. The authors isolated total RNA from whole blood without sorting T cells. A word on this clonotype: Its cognate antigen is unknown.

Overall study findings and caveats: With inverse Simpson as the measure, TCRbeta diversity was lower in IBD patients than in healthy co-twins.

Germline V gene sequence: CDR1 MNHEY, CDR2 SVGEGT. This CDR3 has 12 residues. TCRdb re-analyzed the 5' RACE reads; it lists each CDR3 protein once, without DNA. The sample data list some 450,000 distinct CDR3 sequences. The sample consisted of blood. This receptor was obtained from a human donor with ulcerative colitis or Crohn's disease, or a healthy co-twin of an affected twin (not recorded which). V usage is TRBV6-2 or TRBV6-3 and J usage is TRBJ1-2; TCRdb returns TRBD1, unconfirmable since there is no DNA. The CDR3 protein is CASSYRETGYTF.